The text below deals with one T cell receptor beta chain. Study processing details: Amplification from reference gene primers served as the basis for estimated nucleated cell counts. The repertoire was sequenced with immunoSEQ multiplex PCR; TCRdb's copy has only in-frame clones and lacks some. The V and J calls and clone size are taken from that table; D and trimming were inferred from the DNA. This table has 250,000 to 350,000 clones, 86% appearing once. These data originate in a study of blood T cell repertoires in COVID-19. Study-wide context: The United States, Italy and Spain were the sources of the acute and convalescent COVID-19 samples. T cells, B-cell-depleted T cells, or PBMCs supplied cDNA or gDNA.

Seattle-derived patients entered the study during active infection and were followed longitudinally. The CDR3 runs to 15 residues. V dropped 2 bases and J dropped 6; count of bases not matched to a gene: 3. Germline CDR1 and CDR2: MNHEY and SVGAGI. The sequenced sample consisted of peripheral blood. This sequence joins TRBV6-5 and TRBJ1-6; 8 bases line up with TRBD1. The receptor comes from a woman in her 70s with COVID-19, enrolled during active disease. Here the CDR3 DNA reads TGTGCCAGCAGTTACGGGACAGGTTTTAATTCACCCCTCCACTTT. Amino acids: CASSYGTGFNSPLHF.